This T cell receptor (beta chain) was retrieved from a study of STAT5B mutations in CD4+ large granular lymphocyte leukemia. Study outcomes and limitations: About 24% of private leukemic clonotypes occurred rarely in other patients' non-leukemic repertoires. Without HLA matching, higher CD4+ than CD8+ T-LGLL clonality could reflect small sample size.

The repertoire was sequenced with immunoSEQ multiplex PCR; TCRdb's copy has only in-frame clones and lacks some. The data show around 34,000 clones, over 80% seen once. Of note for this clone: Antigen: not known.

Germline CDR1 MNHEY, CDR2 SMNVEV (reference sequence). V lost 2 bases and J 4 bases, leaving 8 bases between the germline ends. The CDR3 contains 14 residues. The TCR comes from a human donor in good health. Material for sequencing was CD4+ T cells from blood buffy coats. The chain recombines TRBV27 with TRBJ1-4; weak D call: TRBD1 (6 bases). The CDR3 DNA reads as TGTGCCAGCAGTTTAGGACAGCTTAATGAAAAACTGTTTTTT. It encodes CASSLGQLNEKLFF.